What follows is one T cell receptor (beta chain) and its context. Its antigen remains undetermined. No base quality information exists; no much larger clone differs at one position. The cohort was made up of approximately 670 healthy bone marrow donors. At the time of sampling, every cohort member was nominally healthy, though immune exposures that went unrecorded were likely present. The donor tested CMV seronegative, placing the donor among the roughly 400 seronegative members of the cohort. Every donor gave a peripheral blood sample, and the peripheral blood mononuclear cells from that sample were used for TCR beta sequencing. The Qiagen DNeasy Blood Extraction Kit was used to extract genomic DNA from the blood cell samples. The CDR3 covers 17 residues, taking in both the cysteine and the phenylalanine. Solely the CDR3 DNA is kept, with 51 bases framed from the first base. The CDR1 and CDR2 encoded by the germline V gene are SQVTM and ANQGSEA. V drops 4 bases and J drops 3 bases, leaving 22 bases in between.

To prepare the library, the immunoSEQ multiplex PCR assay was applied. For the multiplex PCR, a mixture combining 60 forward primers for TCR Vbeta segments and 13 reverse primers for TCR Jbeta segments was used. A multiplex PCR assay on genomic DNA amplified the CDR3 region of rearranged TCR beta genes. Amplified TCR beta libraries were sequenced as 87-base-pair reads on the Illumina HiSeq System. The study's processing was this. A later analysis counted around 72 million unique TCR beta chains across the 666 repertoires, and roughly 10 million of these chains were shared by at least two donors. Raw reads were error-corrected and collapsed into unique sequences by a nearest-neighbor algorithm in which closely related sequences were merged to remove PCR and sequencing errors. CDR3 sequences were aligned to IMGT reference sequences to assign V, D and J gene segments. Each retained sequence needed at least a six-nucleotide match to both a V gene segment and a J gene segment. A rearrangement was called productive if the CDR3 had no stop codons and remained in frame with V and J, and every other rearrangement was called non-productive. Following IMGT convention, CDR3 was defined as the stretch from the second conserved V-encoded cysteine to the conserved J-encoded phenylalanine. The earlier analysis of fewer than 700 of the donors excluded sequences that lacked an unambiguous match to a single V gene segment. In an earlier analysis of approximately 550 of the donors, V segments were called functional above 56.7% productive rearrangements and were called segregating when the between-donor standard deviation exceeded 5%. A statistical classification framework was built to diagnose cytomegalovirus status from the catalog of TCR beta chain sequences. In a later analysis, TCR nucleotide sequences were compared against IMGT/GENE-DB human TR gene sequences so that V and J genes could be assigned. The TCRdist pipeline was used in a later analysis to assign CDR3 sequences and most-parsimonious VDJ recombination scenarios. In a later analysis, each TCR beta chain was defined by its CDR3 amino acid sequence together with its V-gene family, and reads lacking a unique V-gene family were excluded. In a later analysis, around 600 highly shared, low-generation-probability nucleotide sequences were removed to address suspected cross-contamination and a sequencing artifact. In a later analysis, a clonal expansion index was calculated for each public chain from normalized within-repertoire ranks of inferred template counts. Generation probabilities in a later analysis came from a VDJ recombination model fitted to out-of-frame rearrangements, and those results were checked against IGoR. In a later analysis, hypergeometric tests were used to score TCR-TCR, TCR-HLA and TCR-CMV co-occurrence, with a repertoire-size bias correction applied to TCR pairs. A later analysis estimated false discovery rates by permuting HLA or CMV assignments 20 times. A later analysis grouped co-occurring TCRs with DBSCAN, adding TCRdist sequence similarity when clustering within HLA-allele-positive subsets. Repertoires with fewer than 30,000 or more than 120,000 public chains, plus five repertoires with anomalous nucleotide sharing, were excluded from co-occurrence clustering. TCRdb limited this immuneACCESS table to in-frame rearrangements with V and J called. A share of clones is missing; checked studies link under half to unresolved V genes, and the rest is unexplained. That table supplies the V and J calls and clone size; D and trimming were determined from the DNA. The sample records roughly 200,000 clones, over 70% of which are singletons. The ten most abundant clones make up about 1.2% of the sample.

This entry is derived from a study of cytomegalovirus exposure and HLA in healthy donors (dated by TCRdb to the late 2010s). With regard to the full study: In an earlier analysis of several hundred of the donors, 250 to 350 Gb of sequence data and 117 million unique TCR beta sequences from about 179 million T cells were reported. An early release that covered fewer than 750 HLA-typed donors contained around 300 gigabases of sequencing data and some 87 million unique TCR sequences. Of the 300 to 450 genotyped donors, approximately 80% were placed in the genetic ancestry cluster associated with self-reported Caucasian donors. The study aimed to test whether cataloging public T cell receptors could reveal signatures of past pathogen exposure. The study profiled the T cell repertoires of more than 500 subjects by immunosequencing and related them to cytomegalovirus serostatus. Along with the approximately 620-subject first cohort, a separate validation cohort of 120 different subjects was used. The study combined high-throughput TCR immunosequencing, statistical association of individual TCRs with disease status, and machine learning to predict cytomegalovirus infection status. A later analysis re-analyzed previously published TCR beta repertoires from roughly 690 donors and added high-resolution HLA genotyping to study TCR occurrence patterns. Rather than using new phenotypic data, the later analysis identified candidate immune exposures from TCR beta sequences and from how often those sequences occurred across donors. An earlier analysis of some 500 of the donors applied high-throughput TCR beta sequencing to assess whether each TCR beta V gene segment acted as functional or pseudogenic. Alongside the repertoire data, information on donor age, sex, ethnicity and CMV serostatus was compiled. A later genetic analysis used genome-wide SNP genotypes for 398 of the 666 donors, treating that subset as a discovery cohort. Every repertoire in the discovery cohort had been generated on one and the same sequencing platform. HLA typing covered class I and class II loci at four-digit resolution. Typing coverage varied by locus: 629-630 donors for A, B, C, DRB1 and DQB1; approximately 520 for DQA1; around 610 for DPA1; approximately 490 for DPB1. Four or five DR-DQ haplotypes were handled as single units for association and clustering because linkage in the cohort was strong. Among some 400 genotyped donors of the cohort, an average of around 250,000 unique TCR beta nucleotide sequences was sequenced per donor, of which approximately 19% were non-productive. Results and caveats for the whole study, not just this receptor: Most TCR sequences were observed very rarely across donors, whereas some public TCRs were present in many individuals. The sequencing pipeline was judged likely to have produced a cluster of highly shared sequence variants as a technical artifact. Because the 87-base-pair reads could not distinguish some IMGT-functional V segments, including TRBV6-2 and TRBV6-3, those segments were excluded. In an earlier analysis of 500 to 650 of the donors, most TCR beta V segments appeared in productive rearrangements about 87% or about 30% of the time, broadly matching IMGT annotations. Correlated functional status among segregating V segments might reflect linkage disequilibrium, but an unknown experimental factor could not be ruled out. In both the original and validation cohorts, the classifier was reported to diagnose cytomegalovirus status with high specificity and sensitivity. In vitro tests confirmed that three of the cytomegalovirus-associated TCR beta chains recognize cytomegalovirus antigens. In a later genetic analysis, a missense DCLRE1C variant was associated with V-gene and J-gene trimming of TCR beta chains, and the association was replicated in an independent cohort. At a false discovery rate of 0.05, a later analysis linked some 18,000 TCR beta sequences to specific HLA alleles. A further reported finding was that TCR beta sequences accurately predicted the HLA-A and HLA-B alleles for most subjects in the first cohort. In a later analysis, TCR association rates were found to vary across HLA loci, with the most associated TCRs seen for DRB1 alleles and the fewest for HLA-C alleles. In a later analysis, several top co-occurrence clusters were reported to appear linked to parvovirus B19, influenza, CMV and Epstein-Barr virus. Because some donors lacked HLA typing at each locus, the association tests relied only on the typed subset. In a later analysis, HLA-associated TCR beta chains were found to be more clonally expanded and to have lower generation probabilities than equally common non-associated chains. Sequencing depth was assumed to be roughly uniform across donors in the presence/absence analyses, though that assumption may not hold. A later genetic analysis reported fewer N-insertions in productive TCRs among donors in an Asian-associated ancestry cluster than the roughly 700-donor mean. In a later analysis, most CMV-associated TCR beta chains were found to appear HLA-restricted, with HLA associations seemingly driven largely by CMV exposure. Immune exposure information for the cohort was limited to CMV serostatus. When HLA alleles, especially DR and DQ, strongly co-occurred, TCR associations were difficult to assign to individual alleles. It was suggested by the authors that the approach could potentially be generalized to other disease states and immunological phenotypes. Only TCR beta chains were sequenced in this cohort, and the absence of alpha or paired-chain data limited detectable features. The study gave a list of more than 150 TCR beta chains associated with cytomegalovirus. Fewer than 20 rarely observed V segments, including chromosome 9 orphons, were excluded from the earlier analysis of several hundred of the donors because counts were too low.

The sample was PBMCs. This receptor was taken from a man between 25 and 39 years old in good health and CMV-seronegative. The V and J segments used are TRBV29-1 and TRBJ2-1; tentative D gene TRBD2, with 5 bases matching. The nucleotides are TGCAGCGTTGGTTTTGGAGGAGGAGGTTTAGTCTACAATGAGCAGTTCTTC. Its product reads: CSVGFGGGGLVYNEQFF.